Each of the 27 T cell receptor beta chains below was sequenced from the same sample in a study of CD8 T cell repertoires and HIV-1 epitope variants. Their recognized antigens are unknown. Only in-frame clones appear in the TCRdb table, and some are missing; sequencing was by immunoSEQ multiplex PCR. The table records roughly 5,300 clones, 60% to 80% of them present only once. The source material was cultured CD8+ T cells derived from PBMCs. These TCRs come from a male donor with HIV.

The V gene is TRBV9, the J gene TRBJ2-4; 9 bases are a match to TRBD1. Trimming took 4 bases from V and 2 from J; bases not matched to a gene: 7. CDR1 is SGDLS and CDR2 is YYNGEE in the germline V gene. This CDR3 has 16 amino acids. The CDR3 loop is CASSLPGTGTKNIQYF. In DNA, the CDR3 is TGTGCCAGCAGCTTACCCGGGACAGGGACCAAAAACATTCAGTACTTC.

This clone is classed as medium-sized. The V gene is TRBV14, the J gene TRBJ2-2; the D is unclear. Trimming stripped 6 bases from V and 0 bases from J, with 8 bases between. The CDR3 is 14 amino acids. From germline, CDR1 is SGHDN and CDR2 FVKESK. The CDR3 spells CASRLEANTGELFF. The CDR3 coding sequence is TGTGCCAGCAGGCTAGAAGCGAACACCGGGGAGCTGTTTTTT.

The rearrangement joins TRBV7-8 to TRBJ2-2; 9 bases are shared with TRBD1. The CDR3 length is 15 residues. V shed 3 bases, J shed 4 bases, and the junction held 3 bases outside the gene matches. The germline V gene encodes CDR1 SGHVS and CDR2 FQNEAQ. The CDR3 region has the DNA TGTGCCAGCAGCTTGGGGACAGGGCTCACCGGGGAGCTGTTTTTT. Translation gives CASSLGTGLTGELFF.

This clone was recorded a few times. The gene calls are TRBV5-1 and TRBJ2-7; 7 nucleotides align to TRBD1. V shed 1 base and J 5 bases; nucleotides not matched to a gene: 6. The CDR3 totals 14 residues. Germline lookup yields CDR1 SGHRS and CDR2 YFSETQ. CDR3 sequence: CASSLYQGDHEQYF. The CDR3 DNA sequence: TGCGCCAGCAGCTTGTACCAGGGGGACCACGAGCAGTACTTC.

The chain couples TRBV7-9 to TRBJ2-7, with 8 bases lining up with TRBD1. Germline loops: CDR1 SEHNR, CDR2 FQNEAQ (reference sequence). The CDR3 spans 15 residues. V lost 3 bases and J lost 3; bases outside the gene matches: 7. CDR3 loop: CASSFRTGLGYEQYF. The CDR3 DNA follows: TGTGCCAGCAGCTTCCGGACAGGGCTGGGCTACGAGCAGTACTTC. Variable domain in full (rest from reference TRBV7-9 and TRBJ2-7): DTGVSQNPRHKITKRGQNVTFRCDPISEHNRLYWYRQTLGQGPEFLTYFQNEAQLEKSRLLSDRFSAERPKGSFSTLEIQRTEQGDSAMYLCASSFRTGLGYEQYFGPGTRLTVT.

The gene calls are TRBV10-3 and TRBJ2-7, with TRBD1 as a possible D gene (5 bases). The germline V gene encodes CDR1 ENHRY and CDR2 SYGVKD. This CDR3 region has 14 residues. With 3 bases removed from V and 3 bases from J, the gap between germline ends came to 12 bases. CDR3: CAISDPAGIYEQYF. CDR3 DNA sequence: TGTGCCATCAGTGATCCGGCAGGGATCTACGAGCAGTACTTC.

The rearrangement joins TRBV6-6 to TRBJ2-2, with D uncertain. The germline CDR1 and CDR2 sequences are MNHNY and SVGAGI (reference sequence). Trimming removed 5 bases from V and 3 bases from J, with 10 bases in between. There are 14 residues in the CDR3. The CDR3: CASSDIGDTGELFF. The CDR3 DNA sequence: TGTGCCAGCAGTGACATAGGAGACACCGGGGAGCTGTTTTTT.

The chain employs TRBV5-6 and TRBJ1-6; D remains ambiguous. With 0 bases removed from V and 9 bases from J, the gap between germline ends came to 10 bases. Germline V lookup: CDR1 SGHDT, CDR2 YYEEEE. The CDR3 is 14 amino acids. CDR3 protein: CASSLAEMGSPLHF. CDR3 bases: TGTGCCAGCAGCTTGGCCGAAATGGGTTCACCCCTCCACTTT.

This clone has a handful of counts. The chain employs TRBV9 and TRBJ2-7; 9 bases fit TRBD2. CDR1 and CDR2 (germline): SGDLS, YYNGEE. Trimming took 4 bases from V and 2 from J; bases not matched to a gene: 13. The CDR3 length is 17 residues. The DNA for the CDR3 is TGTGCCAGCAGCCCACTGGGAGCGGGAGGAATCCCCTACGAGCAGTACTTC. Translation gives CASSPLGAGGIPYEQYF.

The rearrangement uses TRBV5-6 and TRBJ2-7; D ambiguous. This CDR3 region has 13 residues. V lost 2 bases, J lost 10 bases, and 16 bases lay in between. CDR1 is SGHDT and CDR2 is YYEEEE in the germline V gene. CDR3 sequence (DNA): TGTGCCAGCAGCTTAACGAGTGGAGTGGAACAGTACTTC. Protein sequence: CASSLTSGVEQYF. The full variable domain, its missing parts supplied by reference TRBV5-6 and TRBJ2-7, is DAGVTQSPTHLIKTRGQQVTLRCSPKSGHDTVSWYQQALGQGPQFIFQYYEEEERQRGNFPDRFSGHQFPNYSSELNVNALLLGDSALYLCASSLTSGVEQYFGPGTRLTVT.

V and J are TRBV6-4 and TRBJ2-1; possible D gene TRBD2, 6 bases. Germline V CDR1 and CDR2: MRHNA, SNTAGT. V shed 6 bases and J shed 0 bases, with 12 bases lying between them. The CDR3 length is 15 residues. The DNA of the CDR3 is TGTGCCAGCAGCCGGGACTCGAGCTCCTACAATGAGCAGTTCTTC. It codes for CASSRDSSSYNEQFF.

This sequence joins TRBV7-9 and TRBJ1-4; 9 bases align to TRBD1. CDR3 length: 15 residues. J was trimmed by 12 bases and V by 2 bases; bases with no gene match: 10. From germline, CDR1 is SEHNR and CDR2 FQNEAQ (reference sequence). CDR3 region: CASSLFRDRVGELFF. The CDR3 coding sequence is TGTGCCAGCAGCTTATTCAGGGACAGGGTTGGAGAACTGTTTTTT.

The chain's CDR3 is CASSENTGELFF. The CDR3 nucleotides read TGTGCCAGCAGCGAGAACACCGGGGAGCTGTTTTTT. J is TRBJ2-2 and V is TRBV9, with D unclear. CDR3 length: 12 amino acids. Germline CDR1 is SGDLS and CDR2 is YYNGEE. V dropped 3 bases and J dropped 1 base, with 1 base sitting between them.

This clone was seen only a few times. V is TRBV9 and J is TRBJ2-7; 7 positions agree with TRBD1. The J segment lost 3 bases and the V segment lost 4 bases, leaving 10 bases of the junction unmatched. Germline assignment: CDR1 SGDLS and CDR2 YYNGEE. CDR3 length: 15 residues. CDR3 region: CASSPEGQPYYEQYF. CDR3 bases: TGTGCCAGCAGCCCAGAGGGACAGCCCTACTACGAGCAGTACTTC.

This clone came up a few times. V gene TRBV11-2 combines with J gene TRBJ1-4; D gene unclear. The CDR3 is made up of 16 amino acids. The germline V gene has CDR1 SGHAT and CDR2 FQNNGV. V lost 4 bases to trimming and J lost 0 bases, with 12 bases between them. DNA for the CDR3: TGTGCCAGCAGCTCAACGGACGGAGCAACTAATGAAAAACTGTTTTTT. Translated: CASSSTDGATNEKLFF.

The chain employs TRBV7-3 and TRBJ2-2, with TRBD1 matching 8 bases. With V trimmed by 4 bases and J by 1 base, 8 bases remained unmatched. The CDR3 has 17 residues. The V gene's germline CDR1 is SGHTA and CDR2 FQGTGA. The CDR3 DNA reads TGTGCCAGCAGCTCCCATCCCGGGACAGGGAACACCGGGGAGCTGTTTTTT. Protein sequence: CASSSHPGTGNTGELFF. The full variable domain, completed using reference TRBV7-3 and TRBJ2-2, is GAGVSQTPSNKVTEKGKYVELRCDPISGHTALYWYRQSLGQGPEFLIYFQGTGAADDSGLPNDRFFAVRPEGSVSTLKIQRTERGDSAVYLCASSSHPGTGNTGELFFGEGSRLTVL.

This clone was picked up a small number of times. The genes are TRBV5-4 and TRBJ1-1, with D uncertain. There are 14 residues in the CDR3. CDR1 and CDR2 (germline): SGHNT, YYREEE (reference sequence). V dropped 0 bases and J dropped 1 base, with 7 bases sitting between them. CDR3 in DNA: TGTGCCAGCAGCTTGGACAGCGGGAACACTGAAGCTTTCTTT. Residues: CASSLDSGNTEAFF.

A few counts support this clone. As DNA, the CDR3 is TGTGCCAGCTCGCGGACAGGGACCGAGCAGTACTTC. It translates to CASSRTGTEQYF. The chain is built from TRBV18 and TRBJ2-7, with 8 bases identical to TRBD1. The CDR3 runs to 12 residues. Germline V gene data show CDR1 as KGHSH and CDR2 as LQKENI. The ends lost 6 bases at V and 6 bases at J; junction bases unmatched: 4.

The rearrangement uses TRBV5-1 and TRBJ1-4; the match to TRBD1 covers 7 bases. The CDR3 totals 14 residues. V lost 3 bases, J lost 5 bases, and 4 bases stayed unmatched. Germline CDR1 reads SGHRS; CDR2 reads YFSETQ. The CDR3 loop is CASSWTGGNEKLFF. The CDR3 nucleotides read TGCGCCAGCAGCTGGACAGGCGGAAATGAAAAACTGTTTTTT.

The chain couples TRBV7-8 to TRBJ1-2; no definite D call. The CDR3 length is 13 residues. Per the germline V gene, CDR1 is SGHVS and CDR2 is FQNEAQ. V was cut by 1 base and J by 7 bases, with 10 bases left in between. Here the CDR3 DNA reads TGTGCCAGCAGCTTAGATAGTGGGCTTGGCTACACCTTC. Its protein is CASSLDSGLGYTF.

The rearrangement links TRBV7-6 to TRBJ1-6; D gene unclear. The CDR3 runs 13 residues. Germline V lookup: CDR1 SGHVS, CDR2 FNYEAQ. Trimming took off 5 bases at V and 6 bases at J, with 8 bases between the two ends. The CDR3 protein is CASSPGRNSPLHF. CDR3 bases: TGTGCCAGCAGCCCGGGTCGTAATTCACCCCTCCACTTT.

The chain has TRBV2 and TRBJ2-7; D call uncertain. Trimming shortened V by 7 bases and J by 6 bases, and 13 bases separated the two germline ends. There are 12 residues in the CDR3. Germline values: CDR1 SNHLY, CDR2 FYNNEI. CDR3 nucleotide sequence: TGTGCCAGCATGCCCCCCCTCGGCGAGCAGTACTTC. It yields the protein CASMPPLGEQYF.

This clone was counted only a few times. The rearrangement links TRBV7-2 to TRBJ2-5; the match to TRBD2 covers 9 bases. The CDR3 extends over 13 amino acids. Germline lookup yields CDR1 SGHTA and CDR2 FQGNSA. V gave up 4 bases and J gave up 13 bases; unmatched junction bases: 10. DNA for the CDR3: TGTGCCAGCAGCTCAGACATGCGGGGGGGCTTGTACTTC. It specifies CASSSDMRGGLYF. Full variable domain (remainder filled in from reference TRBV7-2 and TRBJ2-5): GAGVSQSPSNKVTEKGKDVELRCDPISGHTALYWYRQSLGQGLEFLIYFQGNSAPDKSGLPSDRFSAERTGGSVSTLTIQRTQQEDSAVYLCASSSDMRGGLYFGPGTRLLVL.

This clone occurred a few times. The V and J genes are TRBV30 and TRBJ2-7; the D is unclear. The germline V and J ends were trimmed by 5 bases and 10 bases, with 15 bases remaining between them. This CDR3 contains 11 residues. CDR1 and CDR2 (germline): GTSNPN, SVGIG (reference sequence). For the CDR3, the DNA is TGTGCCTGGGGGCTTGCGACGTTACAGTACTTC. Its translation: CAWGLATLQYF. The full variable domain, rest sourced from reference TRBV30 and TRBJ2-7, is SQTIHQWPATLVQPVGSPLSLECTVEGTSNPNLYWYRQAAGRGLQLLFYSVGIGQISSEVPQNLSASRPQDRQFILSSKKLLLSDSGFYLCAWGLATLQYFGPGTRLTVT.

The chain has TRBV9 and TRBJ2-7; the D gene is possibly TRBD1 (5 bases). The V end lost 4 bases, the J end lost 7 bases, and 9 bases lay between the germline ends. Germline lookup yields CDR1 SGDLS and CDR2 YYNGEE. The CDR3 sequence is 11 residues long. The CDR3 here is CASSRGREQYF. CDR3 DNA: TGTGCCAGCAGCAGGGGCCGGGAGCAGTACTTC.

There are a few counts of this clone. The chain recombines TRBV4-2 with TRBJ2-1; TRBD1 might be the D (6 bases). Trimming cost V 2 bases and J 10 bases, with 9 bases left between them. CDR1 and CDR2 (germline): LGHNA, YNFKEQ. The CDR3 runs 12 residues. The CDR3 nucleotides are TGTGCCAGCAGCCAATCCCAGGGGGAGCAGTTCTTC. This gives the protein CASSQSQGEQFF.

DNA of the CDR3: TGTGCCAGCAGCAACTCACTGGGGTACCGTAGCACAGATACGCAGTATTTT. Translation gives CASSNSLGYRSTDTQYF. V and J are TRBV21-1 and TRBJ2-3. TRBV21-1 is deemed a pseudogene. This CDR3 region has 17 residues.